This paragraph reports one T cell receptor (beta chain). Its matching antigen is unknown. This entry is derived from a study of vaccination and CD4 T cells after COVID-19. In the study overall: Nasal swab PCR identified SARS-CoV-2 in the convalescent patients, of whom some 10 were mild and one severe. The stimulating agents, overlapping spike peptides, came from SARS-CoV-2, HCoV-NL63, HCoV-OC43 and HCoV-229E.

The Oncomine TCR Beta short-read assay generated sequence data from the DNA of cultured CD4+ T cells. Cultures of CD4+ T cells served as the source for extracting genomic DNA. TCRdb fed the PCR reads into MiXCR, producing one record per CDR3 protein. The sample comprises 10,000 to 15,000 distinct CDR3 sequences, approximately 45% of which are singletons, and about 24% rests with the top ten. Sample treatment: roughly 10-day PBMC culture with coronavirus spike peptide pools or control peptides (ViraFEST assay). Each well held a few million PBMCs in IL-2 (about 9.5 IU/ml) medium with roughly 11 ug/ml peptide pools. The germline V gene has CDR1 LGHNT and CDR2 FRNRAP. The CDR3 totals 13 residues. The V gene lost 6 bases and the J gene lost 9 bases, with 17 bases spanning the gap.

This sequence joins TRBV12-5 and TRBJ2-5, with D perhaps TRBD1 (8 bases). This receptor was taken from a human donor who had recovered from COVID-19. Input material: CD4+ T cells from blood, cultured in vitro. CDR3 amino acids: CASGQGEGVAQYF. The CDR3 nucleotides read TGTGCTAGTGGACAGGGGGAGGGAGTGGCCCAGTACTTC. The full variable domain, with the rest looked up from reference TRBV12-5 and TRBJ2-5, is DARVTQTPRHKVTEMGQEVTMRCQPILGHNTVFWYRQTMMQGLELLAYFRNRAPLDDSGMPKDRFSAEMPDATLATLKIQPSEPRDSAVYFCASGQGEGVAQYFGPGTRLLVL.